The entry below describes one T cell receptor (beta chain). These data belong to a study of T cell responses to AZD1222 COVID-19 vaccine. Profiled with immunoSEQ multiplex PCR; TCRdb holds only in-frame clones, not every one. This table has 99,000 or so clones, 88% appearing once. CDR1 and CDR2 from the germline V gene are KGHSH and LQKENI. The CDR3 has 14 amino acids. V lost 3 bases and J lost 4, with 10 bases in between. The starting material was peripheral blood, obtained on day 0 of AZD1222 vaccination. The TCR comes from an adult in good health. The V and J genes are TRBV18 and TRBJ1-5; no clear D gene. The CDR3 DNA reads TGTGCCAGCTCACCGGACCCGCCGAATCAGCCCCAGCATTTT. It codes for CASSPDPPNQPQHF.